This T cell receptor (beta chain) was captured by sequencing in a study of cytomegalovirus exposure and HLA in healthy donors. Measured with immunoSEQ multiplex PCR; TCRdb has only the in-frame clones, and not every one. The repertoire has roughly 190,000 clones, about 84% of them found once; the top ten carry more than 1.4%. The length of the CDR3 is 13 residues. V gave up 8 bases and J gave up 3 bases; unmatched junction bases: 6. CDR1 is SNHLY, CDR2 FYNNEI, per germline. The clonotype originates from a woman younger than 30 in good health and CMV-seronegative. This chain links TRBV2 with TRBJ2-5, with 7 bases aligning to TRBD1. Sequencing was done on a sample of PBMCs. The CDR3: CASGWGQKETQYF. CDR3 in DNA: TGTGCCAGCGGATGGGGACAGAAAGAGACCCAGTACTTC. The whole variable domain, remainder taken from reference TRBV2 and TRBJ2-5, is EPEVTQTPSHQVTQMGQEVILRCVPISNHLYFYWYRQILGQKVEFLVSFYNNEISEKSEIFDDQFSVERPDGSNFTLKIRSTKLEDSAMYFCASGWGQKETQYFGPGTRLLVL.